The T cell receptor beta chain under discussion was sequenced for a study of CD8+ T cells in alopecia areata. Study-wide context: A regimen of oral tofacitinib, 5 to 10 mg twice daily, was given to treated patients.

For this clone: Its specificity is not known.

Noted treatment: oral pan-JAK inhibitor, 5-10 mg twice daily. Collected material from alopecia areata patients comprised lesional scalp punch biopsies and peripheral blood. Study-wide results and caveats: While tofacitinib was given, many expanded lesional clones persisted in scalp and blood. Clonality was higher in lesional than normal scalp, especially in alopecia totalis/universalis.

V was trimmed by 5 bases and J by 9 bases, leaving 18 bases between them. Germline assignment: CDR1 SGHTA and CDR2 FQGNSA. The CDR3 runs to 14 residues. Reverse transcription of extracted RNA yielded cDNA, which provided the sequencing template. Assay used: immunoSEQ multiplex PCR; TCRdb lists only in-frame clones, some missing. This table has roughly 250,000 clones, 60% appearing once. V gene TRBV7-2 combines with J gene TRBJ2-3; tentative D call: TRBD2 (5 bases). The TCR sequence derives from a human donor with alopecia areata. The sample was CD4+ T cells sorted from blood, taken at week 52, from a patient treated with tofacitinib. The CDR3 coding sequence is TGTGCCAGCAGCCTCTGGACGGACGGAGGAACGCAGTATTTT. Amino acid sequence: CASSLWTDGGTQYF.